Presented here are 9 T cell receptor beta chains from one specimen sequenced in a study of OX40 agonist ivuxolimab in advanced cancers. The method was immunoSEQ multiplex PCR; TCRdb's version includes in-frame clones alone and lacks a portion of them. The sample consists of around 65,000 clones, 88% of them appearing once. The sequencing used CD4+ or CD8+ T cells sorted from blood, collected in a trial of the OX40 agonist ivuxolimab. Every receptor here comes from an adult with an advanced solid tumor such as melanoma, head and neck, liver or kidney cancer.

The chain employs TRBV9 and TRBJ2-3; TRBD1 aligns across 9 bases. Germline CDR1 is SGDLS and CDR2 is YYNGEE. V shed 3 bases, J shed 2 bases, and the junction held 4 bases outside the gene matches. This CDR3 region has 15 residues. The CDR3 here is CASSARQGDTDTQYF. The CDR3 nucleotides are TGTGCCAGCAGCGCTCGACAGGGGGACACAGATACGCAGTATTTT.

Only a few counts were recorded for this clone. The chain uses TRBV7-2 and TRBJ2-7; 10 bases fit TRBD2. Germline V lookup: CDR1 SGHTA, CDR2 FQGNSA. This CDR3 has 14 residues. Unmatched junction bases numbered 4, after V lost 8 bases and J lost 0 bases. This chain's CDR3 is CASGRTSGSYEQYF. The CDR3 coding sequence is TGTGCCAGCGGACGGACTAGCGGCTCCTACGAGCAGTACTTC.

The rearrangement joins TRBV6-5 to TRBJ2-5, with 9 bases fitting TRBD2. Germline V gene sequence: CDR1 MNHEY, CDR2 SVGAGI. The CDR3 is 15 residues long. After removal of 2 bases from V and 2 bases from J, the junction contained 3 bases not matched to a gene. CDR3 sequence reads: CASSYILAGQETQYF. The CDR3 DNA sequence: TGTGCCAGCAGTTACATCCTAGCGGGACAAGAGACCCAGTACTTC.

This clone turned up a few times. V and J are TRBV7-3 and TRBJ2-3; D perhaps matches TRBD2 (6 bases). CDR3 length: 15 amino acids. The germline V gene has CDR1 SGHTA and CDR2 FQGTGA. The V gene lost 3 bases and the J gene lost 2 bases, with 12 bases spanning the gap. In DNA, the CDR3 is TGTGCCAGCAGCTTCCGAGCGGGCCCCACAGATACGCAGTATTTT. This codes for CASSFRAGPTDTQYF. Based on the CDR3 plus reference TRBV7-3 and TRBJ2-3, the full variable domain is GAGVSQTPSNKVTEKGKYVELRCDPISGHTALYWYRQSLGQGPEFLIYFQGTGAADDSGLPNDRFFAVRPEGSVSTLKIQRTERGDSAVYLCASSFRAGPTDTQYFGPGTRLTVL.

The V and J genes are TRBV5-4 and TRBJ1-4, with D tentatively TRBD1 (6 bases). Trimming removed 0 bases from V and 2 bases from J, with 14 bases in between. This CDR3 region has 17 residues. The germline gives CDR1 SGHNT, CDR2 YYREEE (reference sequence). The CDR3 sequence: CASSLAGGAGTNEKLFF. The CDR3 DNA reads TGTGCCAGCAGCTTGGCCGGGGGGGCAGGGACTAATGAAAAACTGTTTTTT.

In DNA form, the CDR3 reads TGCGCCAGCAGCTGGACAGGAGGTAACTCTGGGGCCAACGTCCTGACTTTC. It yields the protein CASSWTGGNSGANVLTF. This rearrangement joins TRBV5-1 to TRBJ2-6; 7 positions match TRBD1. Unmatched junction bases numbered 6, after V lost 3 bases and J lost 0 bases. The CDR3 extends over 17 amino acids. The V gene's germline CDR1 is SGHRS and CDR2 YFSETQ.

The chain carries TRBV5-6 and TRBJ1-5; D not certain. Germline V lookup: CDR1 SGHDT, CDR2 YYEEEE. Trimming stripped 2 bases from V and 1 base from J, with 7 bases between. The CDR3 is 14 residues long. The DNA for the CDR3 is TGTGCCAGCAGCTTTTCTGGGAGCAATCAGCCCCAGCATTTT. Protein sequence: CASSFSGSNQPQHF.

This clone has a single count. Likely a read error: the CDR3 ends without its conserved phenylalanine or tryptophan. This chain uses TRBV7-6 with TRBJ2-7; possible D gene TRBD1, 6 bases. Germline assignment: CDR1 SGHVS and CDR2 FNYEAQ. V lost 9 bases, J lost 0 bases, and 21 bases lay in between. The CDR3 covers 16 residues. This chain's CDR3 is CASNQGNPPRSYEQYL. CDR3 sequence (DNA): TGTGCCAGTAATCAGGGGAACCCCCCTCGCTCCTACGAGCAGTACCTC.

This clone appeared once. This sequence joins TRBV28 and TRBJ2-7, with TRBD2 identical over 7 bases. Germline V CDR1 and CDR2: MDHEN, SYDVKM. Trimming removed 6 bases from V and 2 bases from J; junction bases left unmatched: 4. The CDR3 runs to 13 residues. The CDR3 sequence is CASSERGTYEQYF. In nucleotides, the CDR3 is TGTGCCAGCAGCGAGCGGGGTACCTACGAGCAGTACTTC. The entire variable domain, with the rest obtained from reference TRBV28 and TRBJ2-7, is as follows: DVKVTQSSRYLVKRTGEKVFLECVQDMDHENMFWYRQDPGLGLRLIYFSYDVKMKEKGDIPEGYSVSREKKERFSLILESASTNQTSMYLCASSERGTYEQYFGPGTRLTVT.